This TCR beta chain was profiled in a study of HIV-infected children after antiretroviral therapy interruption. Study information: For the interruption arm, samples span week 0 through about 3 years after study end.

Unique molecular identifiers were included in an RNA-based 3' RACE TCR library. A single record per CDR3 protein comes from TCRdb applying MiXCR to the 3' RACE reads. The top ten hold about 0.71% of the sample, which has some 51,000 distinct CDR3 sequences, around 4.5% seen once. Treatment denoted: PENTA 11 planned treatment interruption arm or continuous ART arm. This CDR3 is built from 12 residues. V was pared by 5 bases and J by 3 bases, with 6 bases between. Germline values: CDR1 KGHDR, CDR2 SFDVKD. This clonotype was observed a handful of times. The sequences come from CD45RA+ CD4+ T cells from PBMCs, pooled from several time points, collected from a donor given antiretroviral therapy, either interrupted or continuous. This sample's subset: naive CD4+ CD45RA+ CD45RO- T cells. The clonotype originates from a pool of human donors with HIV. The chain is built from TRBV24-1 and TRBJ1-1; D is undetermined. The CDR3 coding sequence is TGTGCCACCAGTGGCGCAGACACTGAAGCTTTCTTT. It yields the protein CATSGADTEAFF.